This T cell receptor beta chain appears in the sequencing data of a study of PD-1 blockade in classical Hodgkin lymphoma. Points from the study as a whole: Baseline TCR diversity was reportedly lower in newly diagnosed patients than in healthy donors. It was reported as lower still in relapsed/refractory patients. Complete responders showed a baseline diversity that resembled the diversity of newly diagnosed patients.

Repertoires were generated with immunoSEQ multiplex PCR, while TCRdb's copy carries only in-frame clones and drops some. The profile shows around 34,000 clones, approximately 82% of them singletons. As for this clone: Its antigen is undetermined.

This CDR3 contains 14 residues. In germline, CDR1 is SGDLS, CDR2 YYNGEE. V lost 4 bases and J lost 3, with 13 bases in between. Relapse was seen in all patients after autologous stem cell transplantation, and brentuximab vedotin exposure was variable. The patients, who had relapsed/refractory classical Hodgkin lymphoma, achieved best responses of complete response, partial response or progressive disease. The sequences come from peripheral blood mononuclear cells (PBMCs), collected before the second cycle of nivolumab. This clonotype originated in a human donor with classical Hodgkin lymphoma. This sequence joins TRBV9 and TRBJ2-5, with D perhaps given as TRBD1 or TRBD2 (7 bases each). The CDR3 DNA sequence: TGTGCCAGCAGCCCAGGGGGGGGCGAAGAGACCCAGTACTTC. It translates to CASSPGGGEETQYF.